The 12 T cell receptor beta chains below all came from one sample that was sequenced in a study of cytomegalovirus exposure and HLA in healthy donors. Primers included in the PCR were 60 Vbeta and 13 Jbeta primers. Using immunoSEQ multiplex PCR, the repertoire was profiled, and TCRdb retains in-frame clones only, with some absent. This table holds about 140,000 clones, 75% found once. Specimen: PBMCs. These receptors were taken from a man in his late teens or twenties in good health and CMV-seropositive.

The rearrangement uses TRBV7-9 and TRBJ2-7; TRBD2 matches 8 bases. Trimming cost V 3 bases and J 2 bases; bases outside gene matches: 9. The CDR3 runs to 16 residues. Germline CDR1 SEHNR, CDR2 FQNEAQ (reference sequence). The CDR3 sequence is CASSLVAGSHPYEQYF. The CDR3 DNA is TGTGCCAGCAGCTTGGTAGCGGGAAGCCACCCCTACGAGCAGTACTTC.

V usage is TRBV7-9 and J usage is TRBJ1-4, with D unresolved. CDR3 length equals 15 residues. Trimming took 4 bases from V and 8 from J, leaving 17 bases between them. In germline, CDR1 is SEHNR, CDR2 FQNEAQ (reference sequence). CDR3 in amino acids: CASSSGLGRREKLFF. The CDR3 nucleotides are TGTGCCAGCAGCTCCGGCCTAGGACGGAGGGAAAAACTGTTTTTT.

The chain employs TRBV7-6 and TRBJ1-5, with D possibly TRBD1 on 5 matching bases. Trimming took off 0 bases at V and 4 bases at J, with 10 bases between the two ends. CDR3 length: 15 residues. Per the germline V gene, CDR1 is SGHVS and CDR2 is FNYEAQ. The CDR3: CASSLAPGQNQPQHF. CDR3 bases: TGTGCCAGCAGCTTAGCCCCAGGGCAGAATCAGCCCCAGCATTTT.

This clone has a handful of counts. The chain combines TRBV5-6 with TRBJ2-7; 9 bases map to TRBD2. The CDR3 sequence is 14 residues long. Germline-derived CDR1 and CDR2 are SGHDT and YYEEEE. The V and J ends lost 4 bases and 3 bases, in that order; junction bases with no gene match: 5. The CDR3 DNA sequence: TGTGCCAGCAGCGAAAAGACTAGCGGCTACGAGCAGTACTTC. Encoded protein: CASSEKTSGYEQYF.

This clone was recorded once. V usage is TRBV2 and J usage is TRBJ1-1; 8 bases agree with TRBD1. Germline CDR1 reads SNHLY; CDR2 reads FYNNEI. CDR3 length equals 17 residues. Unmatched junction bases numbered 14, after V lost 4 bases and J lost 4 bases. The CDR3 sequence: CASSAELQGAPGTEAFF. CDR3 in DNA: TGTGCCAGCAGTGCGGAGTTGCAGGGGGCGCCGGGCACTGAAGCTTTCTTT. The whole variable domain, remainder taken from reference TRBV2 and TRBJ1-1, is EPEVTQTPSHQVTQMGQEVILRCVPISNHLYFYWYRQILGQKVEFLVSFYNNEISEKSEIFDDQFSVERPDGSNFTLKIRSTKLEDSAMYFCASSAELQGAPGTEAFFGQGTRLTVV.

This clone has more than one count but fewer than ten. V gene TRBV19 combines with J gene TRBJ2-2; D gene uncertain. Germline V gene data show CDR1 as LNHDA and CDR2 as SQIVND (reference sequence). CDR3 length: 13 residues. The V and J ends lost 0 bases and 6 bases respectively, with 5 bases between them. The CDR3 spells CASSIDPAGELFF. The CDR3 DNA reads TGTGCCAGTAGTATAGATCCAGCCGGGGAGCTGTTTTTT.

This clone showed up just once. This sequence joins TRBV23-1 and TRBJ2-7, with D perhaps matching TRBD1 (7 bases). TRBV23-1 is identified as an open reading frame with a role that is uncertain. Trimming cost V 7 bases and J 9 bases, with 31 bases left between them. There are 17 residues in the CDR3. The CDR3 region is CASKWDSLGNGSLGQYF. In DNA form, the CDR3 reads TGCGCCAGCAAATGGGACAGCCTCGGCAACGGGAGCTTGGGGCAGTACTTC.

The sample holds a few counts of this clone. This chain links TRBV27 with TRBJ2-7; D perhaps matches TRBD1 (6 bases). Germline values: CDR1 MNHEY, CDR2 SMNVEV (reference sequence). V was pared by 2 bases and J by 6 bases, with 14 bases between. The CDR3 is 14 amino acids. The CDR3 sequence is CASSLGSGTREQYF. CDR3 nucleotide sequence: TGTGCCAGCAGTTTAGGTTCGGGGACACGCGAGCAGTACTTC.

The rearrangement links TRBV28 to TRBJ2-3; D call uncertain. Germline V CDR1 and CDR2: MDHEN, SYDVKM. With 3 bases removed from V and 0 bases from J, the gap between germline ends came to 10 bases. This CDR3 comprises 15 residues. The CDR3 DNA reads TGTGCCAGCAGTTTTCTCAGCGCCAGCACAGATACGCAGTATTTT. The encoded protein is CASSFLSASTDTQYF.

The chain has TRBV7-6 and TRBJ1-5, with 7 bases that match TRBD1. CDR1 is SGHVS, CDR2 FNYEAQ, per germline. There are 15 residues in the CDR3. J lost 3 bases, V lost 5 bases, and 7 bases had no gene match. The CDR3 reads CASSRWTGVNQPQHF. CDR3 bases: TGTGCCAGCAGCCGATGGACAGGTGTCAATCAGCCCCAGCATTTT.

The rearrangement joins TRBV6-6 to TRBJ1-1; D uncertain. There are 9 residues in the CDR3. Germline V gene lookup returns CDR1 MNHNY and CDR2 SVGAGI (reference sequence). Trimming removed 9 bases from V and 6 bases from J, with 5 bases in between. The CDR3 DNA follows: TGTGCCAGGAGCGCTGAAGCTTTCTTT. Residues: CARSAEAFF.

The CDR3 spells CASSLNGGEQYF. The DNA of the CDR3 is TGTGCCAGCAGCTTGAACGGGGGCGAGCAGTACTTC. The gene calls are TRBV5-5 and TRBJ2-7; tentatively, D is TRBD2 (6 bases). Trimming cost V 1 base and J 6 bases, with 8 bases left between them. The germline V gene encodes CDR1 SGHKS and CDR2 YYEKEE (reference sequence). The CDR3 spans 12 residues.